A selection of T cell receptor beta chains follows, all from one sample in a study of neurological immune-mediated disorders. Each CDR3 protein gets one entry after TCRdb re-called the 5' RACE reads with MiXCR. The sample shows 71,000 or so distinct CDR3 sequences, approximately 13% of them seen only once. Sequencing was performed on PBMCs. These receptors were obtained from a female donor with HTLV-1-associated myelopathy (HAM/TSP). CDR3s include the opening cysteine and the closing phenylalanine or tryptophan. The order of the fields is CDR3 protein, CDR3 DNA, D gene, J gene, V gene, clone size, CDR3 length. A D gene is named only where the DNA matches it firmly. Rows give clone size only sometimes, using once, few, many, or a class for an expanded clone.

CDR3: CASGLDRVSSPLHF
DNA: TGTGCCAGCGGGCTTGACAGGGTTAGTTCACCCCTCCACTTT
D: TRBD1
J: TRBJ1-6
V: TRBV28
size: many
length: 14

CDR3: CASSEKGMNTEAFF
DNA: TGTGCCAGCAGTGAAAAGGGGATGAACACTGAAGCTTTCTTT
D: -
J: TRBJ1-1
V: TRBV6-1
size: few
length: 14

CDR3: CASSTGLNSPLHF
DNA: TGTGCCAGCAGTACCGGTCTAAATTCACCCCTCCACTTT
D: -
J: TRBJ1-6
V: TRBV12-3/TRBV12-4
size: many
length: 13

CDR3: CASSLEDRFYEQYF
DNA: TGCGCCAGCAGCTTGGAGGACAGGTTCTACGAGCAGTACTTC
D: TRBD1
J: TRBJ2-7
V: TRBV5-1
size: many
length: 14

CDR3: CASSFLDGSGGELFF
DNA: TGCGCCAGCAGCTTTCTAGATGGGAGTGGCGGGGAGCTGTTTTTT
D: -
J: TRBJ2-2
V: TRBV5-1
size: many
length: 15

CDR3: CASSQSSGGSNTGELFF
DNA: TGCGCCAGCAGCCAATCGAGCGGGGGGTCCAACACCGGGGAGCTGTTTTTT
D: TRBD2
J: TRBJ2-2
V: TRBV5-1
size: many
length: 17

CDR3: CASSSTGTGPDTQYF
DNA: TGTGCCAGCAGCTCGACGGGGACAGGGCCAGATACGCAGTATTTT
D: TRBD1
J: TRBJ2-3
V: TRBV7-9
size: many
length: 15

CDR3: CSAWTSGGAQETQYF
DNA: TGCAGTGCTTGGACTAGCGGGGGGGCTCAGGAGACCCAGTACTTC
D: TRBD2
J: TRBJ2-5
V: TRBV20-1
size: many
length: 15

CDR3: CASSLSWEGAGELFF
DNA: TGCGCCAGCAGCTTATCTTGGGAAGGAGCCGGGGAGCTGTTTTTT
D: -
J: TRBJ2-2
V: TRBV5-1
size: many
length: 15

CDR3: CASSQVGNYYGYTF
DNA: TGCGCCAGCAGCCAAGTCGGCAATTACTATGGCTACACCTTC
D: -
J: TRBJ1-2
V: TRBV4-1
size: many
length: 14

CDR3: CASSISGGAVGEQFF
DNA: TGCGCCAGCAGCATTAGCGGGGGGGCCGTTGGTGAGCAGTTCTTC
D: TRBD2
J: TRBJ2-1
V: TRBV5-1
size: many
length: 15

CDR3: CASSLPERGDTDTQYF
DNA: TGTGCCAGCAGCTTACCCGAGCGGGGGGACACAGATACGCAGTATTTT
D: TRBD2
J: TRBJ2-3
V: TRBV7-6
size: few
length: 16

CDR3: CASSLGQRAKNIQYF
DNA: TGTGCCAGCAGTTTAGGACAGCGGGCCAAAAACATTCAGTACTTC
D: -
J: TRBJ2-4
V: TRBV28
size: many
length: 15

CDR3: CASSTGQKNIQYF
DNA: TGTGCCAGCAGCACCGGACAGAAAAACATTCAGTACTTC
D: -
J: TRBJ2-4
V: TRBV7-8
size: many
length: 13

CDR3: CATSDEVSTDTQYF
DNA: TGTGCCACCAGTGACGAGGTTAGCACAGATACGCAGTATTTT
D: -
J: TRBJ2-3
V: TRBV24-1
size: many
length: 14

CDR3: CSGQTSFGTDTQYF
DNA: TGCAGCGGCCAAACTAGCTTTGGCACAGATACGCAGTATTTT
D: -
J: TRBJ2-3
V: TRBV29-1
size: -
length: 14

CDR3: CASSPRQIANEQFF
DNA: TGTGCCAGCAGCCCCCGACAGATCGCCAATGAGCAGTTCTTC
D: -
J: TRBJ2-1
V: TRBV7-9
size: many
length: 14

CDR3: CASTPSGGTYNEQFF
DNA: TGTGCCAGCACCCCGAGCGGGGGGACTTACAATGAGCAGTTCTTC
D: TRBD2
J: TRBJ2-1
V: TRBV12-3/TRBV12-4
size: many
length: 15

CDR3: CASSLVQADTQYF
DNA: TGTGCCAGCAGCTTGGTGCAGGCAGATACGCAGTATTTT
D: -
J: TRBJ2-3
V: TRBV5-8
size: many
length: 13

CDR3: CSARYSGGPDEQFF
DNA: TGCAGTGCTAGGTATAGCGGGGGGCCGGATGAGCAGTTCTTC
D: TRBD2
J: TRBJ2-1
V: TRBV20-1
size: many
length: 14

CDR3: CASGSGTRSTDTQYF
DNA: TGTGCCAGCGGATCCGGGACTCGAAGCACAGATACGCAGTATTTT
D: -
J: TRBJ2-3
V: TRBV27
size: many
length: 15

CDR3: CASSPTSGSTDTQYF
DNA: TGTGCCAGCAGTCCGACTAGCGGGAGCACAGATACGCAGTATTTT
D: TRBD2
J: TRBJ2-3
V: TRBV6-1
size: -
length: 15

CDR3: CASSEPGQANYGYTF
DNA: TGTGCCAGCAGTGAACCGGGACAGGCAAACTATGGCTACACCTTC
D: TRBD1
J: TRBJ1-2
V: TRBV6-1
size: -
length: 15

CDR3: CASSPPVLAGTDTQYF
DNA: TGTGCCAGCTCACCACCTGTCCTAGCGGGGACAGATACGCAGTATTTT
D: TRBD2
J: TRBJ2-3
V: TRBV18
size: many
length: 16

CDR3: CASSLTGPATEAFF
DNA: TGCGCCAGCAGCCTGACAGGGCCAGCCACTGAAGCTTTCTTT
D: TRBD1
J: TRBJ1-1
V: TRBV5-1
size: many
length: 14

CDR3: CASSAGTGSSGANVLTF
DNA: TGTGCCAGCAGTGCCGGGACGGGTAGCTCTGGGGCCAACGTCCTGACTTTC
D: -
J: TRBJ2-6
V: TRBV28
size: many
length: 17

CDR3: CASSLEEGPYEQYF
DNA: TGTGCCAGCAGCTTAGAGGAGGGCCCCTACGAGCAGTACTTC
D: -
J: TRBJ2-7
V: TRBV7-9
size: many
length: 14

CDR3: CASSLLAGPSTDTQYF
DNA: TGTGCCAGCAGTTTGCTGGCAGGTCCGAGCACAGATACGCAGTATTTT
D: -
J: TRBJ2-3
V: TRBV27
size: many
length: 16

CDR3: CATSRDGGLAGSSYNEQFF
DNA: TGTGCTACCAGCAGAGATGGTGGACTAGCGGGAAGCTCCTACAATGAGCAGTTCTTC
D: TRBD2
J: TRBJ2-1
V: TRBV15
size: few
length: 19

CDR3: CASSTEGVRPGYTF
DNA: TGTGCCAGCAGCACGGAGGGGGTACGTCCGGGCTACACCTTC
D: -
J: TRBJ1-2
V: TRBV5-5
size: many
length: 14

CDR3: CASSLGDGAESNEKLFF
DNA: TGCGCCAGCAGCTTGGGAGACGGAGCTGAGTCTAATGAAAAACTGTTTTTT
D: -
J: TRBJ1-4
V: TRBV5-1
size: many
length: 17

CDR3: CASSQDPITGTLSSGNTIYF
DNA: TGCGCCAGCAGCCAAGATCCGATTACCGGGACATTAAGCTCTGGAAACACCATATATTTT
D: -
J: TRBJ1-3
V: TRBV4-1
size: few
length: 20

CDR3: CASRGRVETQYF
DNA: TGTGCCAGCAGGGGGAGGGTTGAGACCCAGTACTTC
D: TRBD2
J: TRBJ2-5
V: TRBV7-8
size: many
length: 12

CDR3: CATSDPSSFTDTQYF
DNA: TGTGCCACCAGTGATCCGTCGAGTTTCACAGATACGCAGTATTTT
D: -
J: TRBJ2-3
V: TRBV24-1
size: many
length: 15

CDR3: CASSRTVSGELFF
DNA: TGCGCCAGCAGCCGGACAGTTTCCGGGGAGCTGTTTTTT
D: -
J: TRBJ2-2
V: TRBV5-1
size: many
length: 13

CDR3: CSAQGLAGRTDTQYF
DNA: TGCAGTGCACAGGGACTAGCGGGGCGCACAGATACGCAGTATTTT
D: TRBD2
J: TRBJ2-3
V: TRBV20-1
size: many
length: 15

CDR3: CASSSPGGPYNEQFF
DNA: TGTGCCAGCAGCTCCCCGGGGGGCCCCTACAATGAGCAGTTCTTC
D: -
J: TRBJ2-1
V: TRBV5-6
size: many
length: 15

CDR3: CASSPGQATEAFF
DNA: TGTGCCAGCAGTCCGGGTCAAGCCACTGAAGCTTTCTTT
D: -
J: TRBJ1-1
V: TRBV2
size: many
length: 13

CDR3: CSVFAADSSYNEQFF
DNA: TGCAGTGTTTTTGCAGCGGACAGCTCCTACAATGAGCAGTTCTTC
D: -
J: TRBJ2-1
V: TRBV20-1
size: many
length: 15

CDR3: CASSDNRGVYNEQFF
DNA: TGTGCCAGCAGTGACAACAGGGGAGTCTACAATGAGCAGTTCTTC
D: TRBD1
J: TRBJ2-1
V: TRBV28
size: many
length: 15

CDR3: CSATRLAGGTYNEQFF
DNA: TGCAGTGCCACTAGACTAGCGGGGGGGACCTACAATGAGCAGTTCTTC
D: TRBD2
J: TRBJ2-1
V: TRBV20-1
size: many
length: 16

CDR3: CVSSPGRYTDTQYF
DNA: TGTGTCAGCAGTCCGGGACGTTACACAGATACGCAGTATTTT
D: -
J: TRBJ2-3
V: TRBV6-2/TRBV6-3
size: few
length: 14

CDR3: CATSGTADEKLFF
DNA: TGTGCCACCTCCGGGACGGCGGATGAAAAACTGTTTTTT
D: -
J: TRBJ1-4
V: TRBV10-3
size: many
length: 13

CDR3: CASSVNRFTGELFF
DNA: TGTGCCAGCAGCGTAAACAGGTTTACCGGGGAGCTGTTTTTT
D: -
J: TRBJ2-2
V: TRBV11-2
size: many
length: 14

CDR3: CASSSTWQGGEQYF
DNA: TGTGCCAGCAGCAGTACCTGGCAGGGGGGCGAGCAGTACTTC
D: -
J: TRBJ2-7
V: TRBV7-2
size: many
length: 14

CDR3: CASSPVLEGSTDTQYF
DNA: TGTGCCAGCTCACCTGTACTAGAGGGGAGTACAGATACGCAGTATTTT
D: -
J: TRBJ2-3
V: TRBV18
size: many
length: 16

CDR3: CASSQDQSGDYGYTF
DNA: TGCGCCAGCAGCCAAGATCAATCAGGGGACTATGGCTACACCTTC
D: -
J: TRBJ1-2
V: TRBV4-1
size: many
length: 15

CDR3: CASSVGGQWSTDTQYF
DNA: TGTGCCAGCAGCGTTGGGGGACAATGGAGCACAGATACGCAGTATTTT
D: -
J: TRBJ2-3
V: TRBV9
size: many
length: 16

CDR3: CASSLGEDSSNQPQHF
DNA: TGTGCCAGCAGCTTGGGGGAGGACAGCTCAAATCAGCCCCAGCATTTT
D: -
J: TRBJ1-5
V: TRBV5-5
size: many
length: 16

CDR3: CASSSRGIGGKNIQYF
DNA: TGTGCCAGCAGCAGTAGGGGGATCGGAGGCAAAAACATTCAGTACTTC
D: -
J: TRBJ2-4
V: TRBV12-3/TRBV12-4
size: many
length: 16

CDR3: CASSRGTANTGELFF
DNA: TGTGCCAGCAGCCGAGGGACGGCGAACACCGGGGAGCTGTTTTTT
D: -
J: TRBJ2-2
V: TRBV5-6
size: many
length: 15

CDR3: CASSLQVIYGYTF
DNA: TGTGCCAGCAGTTTGCAGGTCATCTATGGCTACACCTTC
D: -
J: TRBJ1-2
V: TRBV28
size: many
length: 13

CDR3: CASTRTSGENNEQFF
DNA: TGCGCCAGCACCCGGACTAGCGGGGAGAACAATGAGCAGTTCTTC
D: TRBD2
J: TRBJ2-1
V: TRBV5-1
size: many
length: 15